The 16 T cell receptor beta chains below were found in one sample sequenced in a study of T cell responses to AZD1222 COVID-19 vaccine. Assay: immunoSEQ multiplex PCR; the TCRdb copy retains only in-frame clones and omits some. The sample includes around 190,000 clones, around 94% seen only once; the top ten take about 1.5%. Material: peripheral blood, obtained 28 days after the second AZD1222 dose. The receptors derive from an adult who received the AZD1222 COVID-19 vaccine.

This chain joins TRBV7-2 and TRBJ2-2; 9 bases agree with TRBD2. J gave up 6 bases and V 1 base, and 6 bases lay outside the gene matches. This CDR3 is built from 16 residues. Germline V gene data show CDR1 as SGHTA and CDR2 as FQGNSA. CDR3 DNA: TGTGCCAGCAGCTTAGGGTGGCTAGCGGGACCCGGGGAGCTGTTTTTT. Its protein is CASSLGWLAGPGELFF. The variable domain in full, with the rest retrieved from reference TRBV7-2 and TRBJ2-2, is GAGVSQSPSNKVTEKGKDVELRCDPISGHTALYWYRQSLGQGLEFLIYFQGNSAPDKSGLPSDRFSAERTGGSVSTLTIQRTQQEDSAVYLCASSLGWLAGPGELFFGEGSRLTVL.

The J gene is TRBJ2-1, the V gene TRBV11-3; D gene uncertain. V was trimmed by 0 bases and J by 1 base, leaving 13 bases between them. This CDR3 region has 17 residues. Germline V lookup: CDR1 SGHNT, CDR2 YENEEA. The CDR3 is CASSLESASKSYNEQFF. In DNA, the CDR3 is TGTGCCAGCAGCTTAGAATCGGCGAGTAAGTCCTACAATGAGCAGTTCTTC.

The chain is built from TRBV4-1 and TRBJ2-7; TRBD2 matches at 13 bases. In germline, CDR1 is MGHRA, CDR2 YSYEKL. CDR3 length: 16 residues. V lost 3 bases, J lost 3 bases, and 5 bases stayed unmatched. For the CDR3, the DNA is TGCGCCAGCAGCCAGGGACTAGCGGGAACTAACTACGAGCAGTACTTC. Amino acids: CASSQGLAGTNYEQYF.

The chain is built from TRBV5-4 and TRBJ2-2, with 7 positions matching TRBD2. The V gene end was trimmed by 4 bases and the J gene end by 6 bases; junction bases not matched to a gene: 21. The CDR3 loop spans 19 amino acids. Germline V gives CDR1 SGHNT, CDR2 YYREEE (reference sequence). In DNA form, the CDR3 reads TGTGCCAGCAGCCCCATTCGGACCCTTGGCGGGAGTGGGTCCGGGGAGCTGTTTTTT. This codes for CASSPIRTLGGSGSGELFF.

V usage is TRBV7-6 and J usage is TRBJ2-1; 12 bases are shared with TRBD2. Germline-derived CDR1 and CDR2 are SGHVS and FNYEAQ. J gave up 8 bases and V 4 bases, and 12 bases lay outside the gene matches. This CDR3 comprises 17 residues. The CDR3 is CASSSRLAGDVGHEQFF. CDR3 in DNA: TGTGCCAGCAGCTCCCGACTAGCGGGAGATGTAGGGCATGAGCAGTTCTTC.

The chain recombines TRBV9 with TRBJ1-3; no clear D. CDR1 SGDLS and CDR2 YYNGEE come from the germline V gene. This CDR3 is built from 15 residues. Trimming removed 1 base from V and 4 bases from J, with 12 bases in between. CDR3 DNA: TGTGCCAGCAGCGTAAGATGGCAACAGGGAAACACCATATATTTT. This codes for CASSVRWQQGNTIYF.

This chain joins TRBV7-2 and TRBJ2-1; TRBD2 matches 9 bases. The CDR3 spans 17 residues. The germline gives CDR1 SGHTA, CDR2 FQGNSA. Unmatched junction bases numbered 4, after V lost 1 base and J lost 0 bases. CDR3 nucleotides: TGTGCCAGCAGCTTAGAGCTAGCGGGGTACTCCTACAATGAGCAGTTCTTC. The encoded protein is CASSLELAGYSYNEQFF.

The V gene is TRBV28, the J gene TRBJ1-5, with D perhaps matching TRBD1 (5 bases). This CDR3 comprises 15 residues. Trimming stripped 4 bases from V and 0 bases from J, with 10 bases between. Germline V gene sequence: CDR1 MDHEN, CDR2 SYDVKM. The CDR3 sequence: CASSSGAFSNQPQHF. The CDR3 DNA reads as TGTGCCAGCAGTTCCGGGGCTTTTAGCAATCAGCCCCAGCATTTT. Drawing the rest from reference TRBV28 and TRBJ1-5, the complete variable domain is DVKVTQSSRYLVKRTGEKVFLECVQDMDHENMFWYRQDPGLGLRLIYFSYDVKMKEKGDIPEGYSVSREKKERFSLILESASTNQTSMYLCASSSGAFSNQPQHFGDGTRLSIL.

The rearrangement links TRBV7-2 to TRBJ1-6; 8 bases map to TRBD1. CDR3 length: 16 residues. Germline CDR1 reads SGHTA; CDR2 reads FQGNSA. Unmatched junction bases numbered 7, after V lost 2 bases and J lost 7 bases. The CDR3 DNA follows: TGTGCCAGCAGCTTAAAGGCAGGGGGCACGAATTCACCCCTCCACTTT. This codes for CASSLKAGGTNSPLHF.

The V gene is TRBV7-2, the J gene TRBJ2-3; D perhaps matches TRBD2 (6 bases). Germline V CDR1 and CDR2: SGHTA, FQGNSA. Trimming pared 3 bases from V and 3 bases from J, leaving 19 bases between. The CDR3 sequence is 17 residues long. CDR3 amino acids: CASSFSFLGSRTDTQYF. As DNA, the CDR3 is TGTGCCAGCAGCTTTTCTTTCCTCGGGAGCCGGACAGATACGCAGTATTTT.

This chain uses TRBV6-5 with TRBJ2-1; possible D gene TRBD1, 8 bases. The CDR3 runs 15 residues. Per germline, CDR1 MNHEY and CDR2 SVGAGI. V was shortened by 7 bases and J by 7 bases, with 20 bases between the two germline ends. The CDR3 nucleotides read TGTGCCAGCATTCGAGGACAGGGAGGGGGGAATGAGCAGTTCTTC. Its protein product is CASIRGQGGGNEQFF.

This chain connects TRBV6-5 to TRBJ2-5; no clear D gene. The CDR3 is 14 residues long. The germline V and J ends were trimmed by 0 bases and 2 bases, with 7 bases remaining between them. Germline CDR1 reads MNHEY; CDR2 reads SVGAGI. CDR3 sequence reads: CASSYSGRQETQYF. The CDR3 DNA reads TGTGCCAGCAGTTACTCCGGGCGGCAAGAGACCCAGTACTTC.

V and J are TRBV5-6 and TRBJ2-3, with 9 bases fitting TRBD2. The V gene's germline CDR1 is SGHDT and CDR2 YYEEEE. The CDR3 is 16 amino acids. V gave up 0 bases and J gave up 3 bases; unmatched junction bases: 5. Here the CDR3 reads CASSLALAGQTDTQYF. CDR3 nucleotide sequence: TGTGCCAGCAGCTTGGCCCTAGCGGGGCAAACAGATACGCAGTATTTT.

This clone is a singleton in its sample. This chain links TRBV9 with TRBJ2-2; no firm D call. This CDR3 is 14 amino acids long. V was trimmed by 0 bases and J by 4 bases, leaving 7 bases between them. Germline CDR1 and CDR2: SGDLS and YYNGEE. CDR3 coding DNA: TGTGCCAGCAGCGTAGGCAGCCTCACCGGGGAGCTGTTTTTT. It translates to CASSVGSLTGELFF.

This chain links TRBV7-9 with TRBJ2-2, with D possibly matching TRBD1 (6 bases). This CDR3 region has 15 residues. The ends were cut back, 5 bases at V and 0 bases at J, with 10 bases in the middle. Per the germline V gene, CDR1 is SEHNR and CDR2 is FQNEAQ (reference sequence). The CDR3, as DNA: TGTGCCAGCAGCACAGGGACGGCGAACACCGGGGAGCTGTTTTTT. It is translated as CASSTGTANTGELFF.

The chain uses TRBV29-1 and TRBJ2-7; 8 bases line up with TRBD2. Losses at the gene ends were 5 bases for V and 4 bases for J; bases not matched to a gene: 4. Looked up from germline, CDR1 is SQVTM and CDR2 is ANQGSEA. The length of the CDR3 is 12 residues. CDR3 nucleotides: TGCAGCGTTAGGACTAGCTCATACGAGCAGTACTTC. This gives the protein CSVRTSSYEQYF.